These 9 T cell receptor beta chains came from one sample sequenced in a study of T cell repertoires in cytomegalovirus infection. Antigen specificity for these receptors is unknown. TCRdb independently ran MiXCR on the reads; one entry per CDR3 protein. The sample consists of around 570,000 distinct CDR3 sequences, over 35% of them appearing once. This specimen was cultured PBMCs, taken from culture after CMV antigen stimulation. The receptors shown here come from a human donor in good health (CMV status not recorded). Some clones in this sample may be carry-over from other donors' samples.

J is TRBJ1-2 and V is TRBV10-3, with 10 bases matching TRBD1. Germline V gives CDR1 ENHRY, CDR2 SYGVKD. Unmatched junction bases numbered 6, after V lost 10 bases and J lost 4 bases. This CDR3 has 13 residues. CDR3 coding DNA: TGTGCCAGCGGGACAGGGGTAATCTATGGCTACACCTTC. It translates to CASGTGVIYGYTF.

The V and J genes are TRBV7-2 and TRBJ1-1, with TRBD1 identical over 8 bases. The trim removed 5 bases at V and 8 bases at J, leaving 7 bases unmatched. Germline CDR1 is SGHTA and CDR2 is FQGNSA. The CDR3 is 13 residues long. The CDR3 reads CASSIMDREEAFF. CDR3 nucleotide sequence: TGTGCCAGCAGCATTATGGACAGGGAGGAAGCTTTCTTT.

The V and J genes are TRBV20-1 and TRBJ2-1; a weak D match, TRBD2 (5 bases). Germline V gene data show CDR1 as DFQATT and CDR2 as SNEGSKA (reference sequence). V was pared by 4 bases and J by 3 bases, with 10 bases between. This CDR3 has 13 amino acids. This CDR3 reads CSAKREIYNEQFF. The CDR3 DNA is TGCAGTGCTAAACGGGAAATCTACAATGAGCAGTTCTTC.

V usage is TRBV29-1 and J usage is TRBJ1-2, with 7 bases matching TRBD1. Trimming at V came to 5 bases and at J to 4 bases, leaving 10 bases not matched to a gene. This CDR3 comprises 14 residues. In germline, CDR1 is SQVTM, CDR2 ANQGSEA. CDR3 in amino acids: CSVYLTTGSYGYTF. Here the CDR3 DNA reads TGCAGCGTTTACCTGACGACAGGGAGCTATGGCTACACCTTC. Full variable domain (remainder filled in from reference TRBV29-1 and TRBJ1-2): SAVISQKPSRDICQRGTSLTIQCQVDSQVTMMFWYRQQPGQSLTLIATANQGSEATYESGFVIDKFPISRPNLTFSTLTVSNMSPEDSSIYLCSVYLTTGSYGYTFGSGTRLTVV.

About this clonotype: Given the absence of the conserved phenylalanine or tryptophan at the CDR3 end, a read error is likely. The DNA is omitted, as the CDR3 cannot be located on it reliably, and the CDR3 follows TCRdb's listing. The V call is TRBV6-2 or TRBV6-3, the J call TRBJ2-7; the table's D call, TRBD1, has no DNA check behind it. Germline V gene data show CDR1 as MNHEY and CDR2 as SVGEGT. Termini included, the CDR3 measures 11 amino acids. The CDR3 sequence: CASSSGQGVVC.

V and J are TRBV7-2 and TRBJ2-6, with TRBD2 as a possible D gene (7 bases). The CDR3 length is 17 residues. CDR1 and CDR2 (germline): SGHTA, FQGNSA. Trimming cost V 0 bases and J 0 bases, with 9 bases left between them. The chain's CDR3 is CASSLAGGASGANVLTF. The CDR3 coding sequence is TGTGCCAGCAGCTTAGCAGGGGGGGCCTCTGGGGCCAACGTCCTGACTTTC.

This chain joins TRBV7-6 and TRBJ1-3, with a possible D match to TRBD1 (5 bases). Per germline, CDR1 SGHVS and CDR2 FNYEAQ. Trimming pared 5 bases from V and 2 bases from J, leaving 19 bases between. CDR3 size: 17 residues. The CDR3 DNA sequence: TGTGCCAGCAGCCTACAACGGGGGGGGGTGGCTGGAAACACCATATATTTT. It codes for CASSLQRGGVAGNTIYF.

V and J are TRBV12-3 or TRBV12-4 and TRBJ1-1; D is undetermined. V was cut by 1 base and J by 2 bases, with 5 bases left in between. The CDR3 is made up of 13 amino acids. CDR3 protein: CASSLGDNTEAFF. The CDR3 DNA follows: TGTGCCAGCAGTTTAGGGGATAACACTGAAGCTTTCTTT.

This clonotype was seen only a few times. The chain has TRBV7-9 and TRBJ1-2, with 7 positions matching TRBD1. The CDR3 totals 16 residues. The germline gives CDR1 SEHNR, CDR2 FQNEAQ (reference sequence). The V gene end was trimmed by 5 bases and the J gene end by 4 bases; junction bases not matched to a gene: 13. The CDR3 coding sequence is TGTGCCAGCAGCGCAAACCGGGACAGACAGTTCTATGGCTACACCTTC. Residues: CASSANRDRQFYGYTF.